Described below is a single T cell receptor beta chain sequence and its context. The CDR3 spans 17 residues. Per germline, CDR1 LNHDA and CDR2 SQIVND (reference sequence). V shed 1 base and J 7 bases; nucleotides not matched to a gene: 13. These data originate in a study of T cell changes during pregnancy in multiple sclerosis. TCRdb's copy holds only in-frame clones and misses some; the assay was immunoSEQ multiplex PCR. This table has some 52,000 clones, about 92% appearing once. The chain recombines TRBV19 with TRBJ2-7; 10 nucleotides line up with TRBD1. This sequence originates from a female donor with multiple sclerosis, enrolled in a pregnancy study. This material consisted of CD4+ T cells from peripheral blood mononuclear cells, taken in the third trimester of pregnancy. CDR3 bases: TGTGCCAGTAGTATAGGTTCTGGGACAGGGGTAGTCGCGGAGCAGTACTTC. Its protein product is CASSIGSGTGVVAEQYF.